The sequence of this TCR beta chain was determined in a study of Graves' ophthalmopathy and Graves' hyperthyroidism. About the study: Being free of ophthalmopathy for 18 months of follow-up defined stable hyperthyroidism. Study findings and constraints: Distinction of ophthalmopathy from stable hyperthyroidism by a 13-signature model reached 87.88% sensitivity and 65% to 83% specificity.

Orbital computed tomography, together with clinical symptoms, serum thyroxine, TRAb and thyroid ultrasound, was used for diagnosis. This clonotype occurred a few times. Its cognate antigen is unknown. CDR3 regions of TCR beta were amplified from RNA transcripts. First-round RT-PCR with HTBI primers preceded a second-round multiplex PCR. TCRdb independently ran MiXCR on the multiplex PCR reads; one entry per CDR3 protein. The repertoire holds more than 1,000,000 distinct CDR3 sequences, 35% to 40% seen once, with 11% in the top ten. This CDR3 is built from 16 residues. Trimming at V came to 6 bases and at J to 0 bases, leaving 10 bases not matched to a gene.

Material for sequencing was peripheral blood or thyroid tissue (not recorded which). This sequence joins TRBV12-3 or TRBV12-4 and TRBJ2-5; 7 bases map to TRBD1. This sequence originates from an adult man with Graves' hyperthyroidism. The CDR3 loop reads CASRTSGGSYQETQYF. The CDR3 DNA follows: TGTGCCAGCAGAACCTCAGGGGGTTCTTACCAAGAGACCCAGTACTTC.